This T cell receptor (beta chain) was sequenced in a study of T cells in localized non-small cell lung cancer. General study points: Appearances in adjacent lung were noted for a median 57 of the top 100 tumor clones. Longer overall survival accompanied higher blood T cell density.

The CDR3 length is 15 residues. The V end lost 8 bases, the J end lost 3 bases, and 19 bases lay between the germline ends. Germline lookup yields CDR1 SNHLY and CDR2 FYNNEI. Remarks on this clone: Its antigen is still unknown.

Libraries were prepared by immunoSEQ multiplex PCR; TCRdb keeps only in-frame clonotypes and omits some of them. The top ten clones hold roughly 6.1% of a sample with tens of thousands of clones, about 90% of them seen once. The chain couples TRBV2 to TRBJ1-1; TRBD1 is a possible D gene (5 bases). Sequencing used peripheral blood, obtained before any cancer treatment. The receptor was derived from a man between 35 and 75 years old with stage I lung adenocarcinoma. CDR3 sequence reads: CASGHRSPGDTEAFF. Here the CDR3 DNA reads TGTGCCAGCGGACACAGGTCCCCGGGGGACACTGAAGCTTTCTTT.